Listed here are 21 T cell receptor beta chains from one sample, sequenced in a study of identifying expanded T cells in peripheral blood. Repertoires were generated with immunoSEQ multiplex PCR, while TCRdb's copy carries only in-frame clones and drops some. The sample lists about 90,000 clones; 86% were seen once. What was sequenced was blood. Receptors were obtained from a person between 18 and 75 years old in good health.

This chain joins TRBV27 and TRBJ2-4; D tentatively reads TRBD1 or TRBD2 (5 bases each). The CDR3 is 17 amino acids. Germline assignment: CDR1 MNHEY and CDR2 SMNVEV (reference sequence). V was shortened by 0 bases and J by 7 bases, with 19 bases between the two germline ends. The CDR3 protein is CASSLSYGVTEGNIQYF. CDR3 bases: TGTGCCAGCAGTTTATCGTATGGCGTTACTGAGGGGAACATTCAGTACTTC.

The V and J genes are TRBV5-8 and TRBJ1-2; TRBD1 matches 7 bases. Trimming at V came to 2 bases and at J to 4 bases, leaving 5 bases not matched to a gene. CDR1 and CDR2 from the germline V gene are SGHTS and YDEGEE. The CDR3 runs to 14 residues. The CDR3 DNA is TGTGCCAGCAGCTTTCTTAGGGGGCTCTATGGCTACACCTTC. Translating it yields CASSFLRGLYGYTF. The complete variable domain, with remaining parts taken from reference TRBV5-8 and TRBJ1-2, reads EAGVTQSPTHLIKTRGQQATLRCSPISGHTSVYWYQQALGLGLQFLLWYDEGEERNRGNFPPRFSGRQFPNYSSELNVNALELEDSALYLCASSFLRGLYGYTFGSGTRLTVV.

This clone has a count of ten or more. The J gene is TRBJ1-2, the V gene TRBV5-4, with TRBD1 identical over 9 bases. Trimming cost V 0 bases and J 8 bases; bases outside gene matches: 11. CDR3 length: 16 amino acids. The germline V gene encodes CDR1 SGHNT and CDR2 YYREEE (reference sequence). Here the CDR3 DNA reads TGTGCCAGCAGCTTGGGACAGGGGGTGGCTTTAGGCGGCTACACCTTC. It codes for CASSLGQGVALGGYTF.

The chain combines TRBV13 with TRBJ2-5, with TRBD2 identical over 8 bases. Germline V gene lookup returns CDR1 PRHDT and CDR2 FYEKMQ (reference sequence). The CDR3 loop spans 16 amino acids. After removal of 2 bases from V and 3 bases from J, the junction contained 8 bases not matched to a gene. The CDR3 spells CASSLRVAGLKETQYF. The CDR3 DNA reads TGTGCCAGCAGCTTAAGGGTAGCGGGGCTTAAAGAGACCCAGTACTTC.

The rearrangement links TRBV29-1 to TRBJ1-2; D unresolved. CDR3 length: 11 residues. Germline lookup yields CDR1 SQVTM and CDR2 ANQGSEA. Trimming pared 3 bases from V and 2 bases from J, leaving 4 bases between. CDR3 sequence reads: CSVDVNYGYTF. The CDR3 DNA is TGCAGCGTTGACGTGAACTATGGCTACACCTTC.

This clone was seen a single time. The V call is TRBV21-1, the J call TRBJ1-6; TRBD1, the table's D call, lacks a check against the DNA. TRBV21-1 is marked as a pseudogene. This CDR3 has 19 residues. CDR3 nucleotide sequence: TGTGCCAGCATTACAAACTTACCGGGACAGGGATTGCGGTATTCACCCCTCCACTTT. It translates to CASITNLPGQGLRYSPLHF.

This chain uses TRBV19 with TRBJ1-1; D remains unclear. The CDR3 consists of 12 residues. Trimming left V 3 bases short and J 7 bases short, with 9 bases between. Germline loops: CDR1 LNHDA, CDR2 SQIVND (reference sequence). CDR3 region: CASSIGLFEAFF. CDR3 coding DNA: TGTGCCAGTAGTATCGGTTTGTTTGAAGCTTTCTTT.

The V call is TRBV2, the J call TRBJ1-6; D call uncertain. Trimming shortened V by 2 bases and J by 7 bases, and 12 bases separated the two germline ends. The CDR3 runs 15 residues. The germline CDR1 and CDR2 sequences are SNHLY and FYNNEI. The CDR3 here is CASSEYYPTNSPLHF. CDR3 in DNA: TGTGCCAGCAGTGAATACTACCCGACGAATTCACCCCTCCACTTT.

The chain couples TRBV6-5 to TRBJ2-7, with TRBD1 as a possible D gene (5 bases). Germline assignment: CDR1 MNHEY and CDR2 SVGAGI. The ends were cut back, 6 bases at V and 3 bases at J, with 15 bases in the middle. The CDR3 covers 14 residues. The CDR3 sequence: CASSPLGAFYEQYF. The CDR3 DNA follows: TGTGCCAGCAGCCCCCTAGGGGCCTTCTACGAGCAGTACTTC.

This clone was detected only a few times. J is TRBJ2-7 and V is TRBV6-1, with D perhaps assigned TRBD1 or TRBD2 (5 bases each). The ends were cut back, 10 bases at V and 7 bases at J, with 26 bases in the middle. The CDR3 has 15 amino acids. Looked up from germline, CDR1 is MNHNS and CDR2 is SASEGT. The CDR3 DNA reads as TGTGCCACTACTGCGCCCGGGACCTCATCTTGGGAGCAGTACTTC. Translation: CATTAPGTSSWEQYF.

The V gene is TRBV4-3, the J gene TRBJ1-2; D unclear. The CDR3 runs to 12 residues. Germline V gene lookup returns CDR1 LGHNA and CDR2 YSLEER. Between the trimmed V and J ends, which lost 5 bases and 5 bases, there was a span of 9 bases. The CDR3 region is CASSSGPYGYTF. The CDR3 coding sequence is TGCGCCAGCAGCTCCGGCCCTTATGGCTACACCTTC.

This chain connects TRBV4-3 to TRBJ1-2; D is perhaps TRBD1 (6 bases). From germline, CDR1 is LGHNA and CDR2 YSLEER. V was trimmed by 1 base and J by 4 bases, leaving 16 bases between them. The length of the CDR3 is 16 residues. Here the CDR3 DNA reads TGCGCCAGCAGCCAAGCGGAAACAGGGTCTAGCTATGGCTACACCTTC. Its translation is CASSQAETGSSYGYTF.

The CDR3 reads CATAAASSGNTIYF. CDR3 DNA sequence: TGTGCTACGGCGGCGGCGAGCTCTGGAAACACCATATATTTT. The V gene is TRBV25-1, the J gene TRBJ1-3; D not certain. Germline assignment: CDR1 MGHDK and CDR2 SYGVNS. This CDR3 has 14 residues.

The chain has TRBV5-4 and TRBJ2-3; D not resolved. Germline-derived CDR1 and CDR2 are SGHNT and YYREEE (reference sequence). The CDR3 has 12 amino acids. V was pared by 1 base and J by 0 bases, with 0 bases between. The CDR3 DNA sequence: TGTGCCAGCAGCTTGAGCACAGATACGCAGTATTTT. This codes for CASSLSTDTQYF.

The chain combines TRBV7-9 with TRBJ2-7; D perhaps matches TRBD1 (5 bases). Germline V gives CDR1 SEHNR, CDR2 FQNEAQ (reference sequence). V dropped 1 base and J dropped 3 bases, with 10 bases sitting between them. This CDR3 contains 14 residues. The CDR3 nucleotides are TGTGCCAGCAGCTTAGAAGGGGTTTTCTACGAGCAGTACTTC. Its protein is CASSLEGVFYEQYF.

This clone has ten or more counts. V gene TRBV2 combines with J gene TRBJ1-6; perhaps TRBD1 as D (6 bases). V lost 6 bases and J 9 bases, leaving 15 bases between the germline ends. Germline CDR1 SNHLY, CDR2 FYNNEI. This CDR3 comprises 14 residues. CDR3 DNA sequence: TGTGCCAGCAGCGTACAGGGAGGCGTTTCACCCCTCCACTTT. Its translation: CASSVQGGVSPLHF.

V gene TRBV11-3 combines with J gene TRBJ2-3; 15 nucleotides align to TRBD2. The V and J ends lost 4 bases and 4 bases, in that order; junction bases with no gene match: 0. The length of the CDR3 is 15 residues. The germline V gene encodes CDR1 SGHNT and CDR2 YENEEA. The CDR3 region has the DNA TGTGCCAGCAGCTGGACTAGCGGGGGGGCAGATACGCAGTATTTT. This codes for CASSWTSGGADTQYF.

The chain is built from TRBV5-4 and TRBJ1-2; a weak D match, TRBD1 (5 bases). V lost 3 bases and J lost 4, with 10 bases in between. There are 13 residues in the CDR3. CDR1 and CDR2 from the germline V gene are SGHNT and YYREEE (reference sequence). CDR3 region: CASSYDSLYGYTF. CDR3 sequence (DNA): TGTGCCAGCAGCTACGACAGTCTCTATGGCTACACCTTC. The variable domain in full, with the rest retrieved from reference TRBV5-4 and TRBJ1-2, is ETGVTQSPTHLIKTRGQQVTLRCSSQSGHNTVSWYQQALGQGPQFIFQYYREEENGRGNFPPRFSGLQFPNYSSELNVNALELDDSALYLCASSYDSLYGYTFGSGTRLTVV.

The chain couples TRBV29-1 to TRBJ1-2, with D hard to call. Germline CDR1 and CDR2: SQVTM and ANQGSEA. The CDR3 length is 16 residues. V lost 4 bases, J lost 6 bases, and 24 bases lay in between. The CDR3 is CSVGLVGADVKNGYTF. The CDR3 DNA sequence: TGCAGCGTTGGGCTAGTTGGTGCGGATGTAAAAAATGGCTACACCTTC.

The chain carries TRBV5-4 and TRBJ1-4, with 7 bases aligning to TRBD1. The CDR3 spans 17 residues. Germline V gene sequence: CDR1 SGHNT, CDR2 YYREEE (reference sequence). After removal of 2 bases from V and 2 bases from J, the junction contained 9 bases not matched to a gene. CDR3 in amino acids: CASSLSLTGVTNEKLFF. The CDR3 DNA reads TGTGCCAGCAGCTTATCTTTAACAGGGGTCACTAATGAAAAACTGTTTTTT.

The gene calls are TRBV6-5 and TRBJ1-1, with 7 bases lining up with TRBD1. The J segment lost 5 bases and the V segment lost 5 bases, leaving 8 bases of the junction unmatched. Germline assignment: CDR1 MNHEY and CDR2 SVGAGI. CDR3 length equals 14 residues. The CDR3 sequence is CASSATGMRTEAFF. The CDR3 DNA is TGTGCCAGCAGTGCGACAGGGATGAGGACTGAAGCTTTCTTT.